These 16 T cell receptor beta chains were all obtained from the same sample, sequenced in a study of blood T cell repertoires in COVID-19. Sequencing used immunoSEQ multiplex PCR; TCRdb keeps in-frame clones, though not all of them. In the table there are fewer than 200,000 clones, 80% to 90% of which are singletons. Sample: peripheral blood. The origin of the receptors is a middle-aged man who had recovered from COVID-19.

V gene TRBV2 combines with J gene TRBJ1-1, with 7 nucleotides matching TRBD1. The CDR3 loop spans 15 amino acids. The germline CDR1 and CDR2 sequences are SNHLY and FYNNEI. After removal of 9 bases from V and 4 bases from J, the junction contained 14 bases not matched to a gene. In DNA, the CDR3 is TGTGCCAGTAGTCTGACGGTGACAGGGCGCACTGAAGCTTTCTTT. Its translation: CASSLTVTGRTEAFF.

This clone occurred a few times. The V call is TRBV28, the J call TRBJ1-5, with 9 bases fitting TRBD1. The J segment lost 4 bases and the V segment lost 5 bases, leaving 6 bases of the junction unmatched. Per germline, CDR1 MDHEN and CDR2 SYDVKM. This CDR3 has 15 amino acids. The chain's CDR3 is CASSPHRGQNQPQHF. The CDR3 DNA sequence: TGTGCCAGCAGTCCTCACAGGGGGCAGAATCAGCCCCAGCATTTT.

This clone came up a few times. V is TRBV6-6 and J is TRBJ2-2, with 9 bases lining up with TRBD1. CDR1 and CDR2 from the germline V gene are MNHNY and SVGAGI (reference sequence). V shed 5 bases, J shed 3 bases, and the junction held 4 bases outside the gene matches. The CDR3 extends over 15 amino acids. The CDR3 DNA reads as TGTGCCAGCAGTGACACAGGGGGCGACACCGGGGAGCTGTTTTTT. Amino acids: CASSDTGGDTGELFF.

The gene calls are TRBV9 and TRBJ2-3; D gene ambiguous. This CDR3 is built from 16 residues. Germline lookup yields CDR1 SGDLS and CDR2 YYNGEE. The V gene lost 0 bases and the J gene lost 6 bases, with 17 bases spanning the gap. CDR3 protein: CASSVASSQAWDTQYF. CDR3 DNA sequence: TGTGCCAGCAGCGTAGCTTCGTCCCAAGCGTGGGATACGCAGTATTTT. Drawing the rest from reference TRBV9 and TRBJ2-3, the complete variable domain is DSGVTQTPKHLITATGQRVTLRCSPRSGDLSVYWYQQSLDQGLQFLIQYYNGEERAKGNILERFSAQQFPDLHSELNLSSLELGDSALYFCASSVASSQAWDTQYFGPGTRLTVL.

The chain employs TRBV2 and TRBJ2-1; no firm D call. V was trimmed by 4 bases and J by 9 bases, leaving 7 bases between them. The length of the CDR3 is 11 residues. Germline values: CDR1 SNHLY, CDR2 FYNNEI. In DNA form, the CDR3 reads TGTGCCAGCAGTGTCGGGTCTGAGCAGTTCTTC. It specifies CASSVGSEQFF.

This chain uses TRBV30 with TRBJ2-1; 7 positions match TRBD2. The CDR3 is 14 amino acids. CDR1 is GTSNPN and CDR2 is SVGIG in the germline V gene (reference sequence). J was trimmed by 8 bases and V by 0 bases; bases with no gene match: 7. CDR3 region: CAWSVTLAIDEQFF. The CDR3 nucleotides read TGTGCCTGGAGTGTGACACTAGCGATCGATGAGCAGTTCTTC.

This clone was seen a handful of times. The CDR3 is CASSLDGDSLYEQYF. The CDR3 bases are TGTGCCAGCAGCTTGGACGGGGACAGCCTCTACGAGCAGTACTTC. The chain recombines TRBV5-5 with TRBJ2-7; 7 bases match TRBD1. V gave up 0 bases and J gave up 3 bases; unmatched junction bases: 6. The CDR3 has 15 residues. CDR1 is SGHKS, CDR2 YYEKEE, per germline (reference sequence). Variable domain in full (rest from reference TRBV5-5 and TRBJ2-7): DAGVTQSPTHLIKTRGQQVTLRCSPISGHKSVSWYQQVLGQGPQFIFQYYEKEERGRGNFPDRFSARQFPNYSSELNVNALLLGDSALYLCASSLDGDSLYEQYFGPGTRLTVT.

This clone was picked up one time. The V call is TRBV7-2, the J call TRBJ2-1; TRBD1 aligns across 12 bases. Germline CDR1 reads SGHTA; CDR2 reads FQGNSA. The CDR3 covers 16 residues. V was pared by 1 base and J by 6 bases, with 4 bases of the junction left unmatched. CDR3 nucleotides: TGTGCCAGCAGCTTAGAGGGACAGGGGGCCTCCAATGAGCAGTTCTTC. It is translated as CASSLEGQGASNEQFF.

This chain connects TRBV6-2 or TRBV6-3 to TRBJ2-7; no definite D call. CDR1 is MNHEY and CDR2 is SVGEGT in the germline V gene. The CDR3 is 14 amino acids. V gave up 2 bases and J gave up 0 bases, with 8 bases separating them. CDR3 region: CASSYRILSYEQYF. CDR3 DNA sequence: TGTGCCAGCAGTTACAGAATACTCTCCTACGAGCAGTACTTC.

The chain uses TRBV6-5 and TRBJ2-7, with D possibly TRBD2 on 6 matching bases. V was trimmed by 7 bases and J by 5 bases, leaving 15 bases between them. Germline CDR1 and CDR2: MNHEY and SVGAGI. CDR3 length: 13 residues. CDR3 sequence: CASTPTGRNEQYF. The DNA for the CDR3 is TGTGCCAGCACTCCTACGGGGAGGAACGAGCAGTACTTC.

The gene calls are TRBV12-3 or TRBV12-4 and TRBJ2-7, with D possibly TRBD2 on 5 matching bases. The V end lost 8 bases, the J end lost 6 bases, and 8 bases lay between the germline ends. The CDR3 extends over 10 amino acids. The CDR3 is CASRGSEQYF. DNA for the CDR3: TGTGCCAGCCGTGGGAGCGAGCAGTACTTC.

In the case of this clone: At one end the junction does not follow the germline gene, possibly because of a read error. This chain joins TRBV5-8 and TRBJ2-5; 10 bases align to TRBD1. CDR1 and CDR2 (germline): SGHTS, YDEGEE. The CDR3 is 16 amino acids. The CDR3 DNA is TGTGCCAGCAGCTCGGGGACAGGGGCCCGCCAAGCGACCCAGTACTTC. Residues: CASSSGTGARQATQYF. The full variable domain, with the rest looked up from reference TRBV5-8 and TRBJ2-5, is EAGVTQSPTHLIKTRGQQATLRCSPISGHTSVYWYQQALGLGLQFLLWYDEGEERNRGNFPPRFSGRQFPNYSSELNVNALELEDSALYLCASSSGTGARQATQYFGPGTRLLVL.

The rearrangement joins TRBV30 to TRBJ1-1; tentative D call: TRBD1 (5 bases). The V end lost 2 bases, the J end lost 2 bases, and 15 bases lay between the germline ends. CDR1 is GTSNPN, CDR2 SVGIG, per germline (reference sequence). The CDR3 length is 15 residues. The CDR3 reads CAWSRALGGNTEAFF. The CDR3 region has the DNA TGTGCCTGGAGTAGGGCATTGGGGGGAAACACTGAAGCTTTCTTT.

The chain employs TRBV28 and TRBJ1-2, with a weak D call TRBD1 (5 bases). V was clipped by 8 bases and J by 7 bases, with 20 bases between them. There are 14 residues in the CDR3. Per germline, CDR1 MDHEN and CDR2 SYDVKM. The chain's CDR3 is CASVDPGQGLGYTF. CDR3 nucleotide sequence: TGTGCCAGCGTAGACCCTGGGCAGGGACTTGGCTACACCTTC.

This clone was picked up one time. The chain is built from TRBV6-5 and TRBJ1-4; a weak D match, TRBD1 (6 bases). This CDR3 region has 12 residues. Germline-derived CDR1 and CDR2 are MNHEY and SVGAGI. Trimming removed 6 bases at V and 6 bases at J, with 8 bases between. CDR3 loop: CASRNRDEKLFF. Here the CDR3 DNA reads TGTGCCAGCAGAAACAGGGATGAAAAACTGTTTTTT.

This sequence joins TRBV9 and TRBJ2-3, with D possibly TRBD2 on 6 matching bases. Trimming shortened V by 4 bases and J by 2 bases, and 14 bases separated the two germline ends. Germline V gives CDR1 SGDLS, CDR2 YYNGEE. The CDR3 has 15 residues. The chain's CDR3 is CASSPLGTSTDTQYF. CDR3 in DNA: TGTGCCAGCAGCCCCCTCGGGACTTCCACAGATACGCAGTATTTT.